Presented here are 10 T cell receptor beta chains from one specimen sequenced in a study of OX40 agonist ivuxolimab in advanced cancers. Libraries were prepared by immunoSEQ multiplex PCR; TCRdb keeps only in-frame clonotypes and omits some of them. The sample consists of approximately 82,000 clones, around 84% of them appearing once. This specimen was CD4+ or CD8+ T cells sorted from blood, taken in a trial of the OX40 agonist ivuxolimab. Receptors originate from an adult with an advanced solid tumor such as melanoma, head and neck, liver or kidney cancer.

The V call is TRBV18, the J call TRBJ2-2; 7 bases are shared with TRBD1. The CDR3 runs to 15 residues. Trimming at V came to 5 bases and at J to 0 bases, leaving 3 bases not matched to a gene. Germline CDR1 is KGHSH and CDR2 is LQKENI. The CDR3 region is CASSSTGTNTGELFF. The CDR3 DNA is TGTGCCAGCTCATCGACAGGGACGAACACCGGGGAGCTGTTTTTT. The complete variable domain, with remaining parts taken from reference TRBV18 and TRBJ2-2, reads NAGVMQNPRHLVRRRGQEARLRCSPMKGHSHVYWYRQLPEEGLKFMVYLQKENIIDESGMPKERFSAEFPKEGPSILRIQQVVRGDSAAYFCASSSTGTNTGELFFGEGSRLTVL.

V usage is TRBV28 and J usage is TRBJ2-7; 7 positions agree with TRBD2. The CDR3 runs 13 residues. Unmatched junction bases numbered 6, after V lost 6 bases and J lost 4 bases. The V gene's germline CDR1 is MDHEN and CDR2 SYDVKM. The CDR3 sequence is CASSLLAFYEQYF. CDR3 nucleotide sequence: TGTGCCAGCAGCCTACTAGCGTTTTACGAGCAGTACTTC.

The gene calls are TRBV20-1 and TRBJ2-3; D remains unclear. In germline, CDR1 is DFQATT, CDR2 SNEGSKA (reference sequence). The CDR3 consists of 11 residues. Trimming shortened V by 5 bases and J by 6 bases, and 9 bases separated the two germline ends. The CDR3 loop is CSAPSWDTQYF. The CDR3 region has the DNA TGCAGTGCTCCCTCATGGGATACGCAGTATTTT.

This clone was observed a few times. This chain joins TRBV25-1 and TRBJ2-7; 8 bases are a match to TRBD2. V trimming: 3 bases; J trimming: 1 base; junction bases outside the gene matches: 11. The germline CDR1 and CDR2 sequences are MGHDK and SYGVNS. This CDR3 has 17 amino acids. The CDR3 protein is CASSDRNKAGASYEQYF. CDR3 coding DNA: TGTGCCAGCAGTGATCGAAATAAAGCGGGAGCATCCTACGAGCAGTACTTC.

A note on this clone: A read error may account for a junction end that differs from germline. The rearrangement joins TRBV7-7 to TRBJ2-2; D is uncertain. Looked up from germline, CDR1 is SSHAT and CDR2 is FNYEAQ (reference sequence). This CDR3 region has 14 residues. The chain's CDR3 is CASSLVLDTGELFF. The CDR3 DNA reads as TGTGCTAGCAGCTTAGTATTAGACACCGGGGAGCTGTTTTTT.

This chain joins TRBV11-3 and TRBJ2-4; the D is unclear. Germline CDR1 and CDR2: SGHNT and YENEEA. CDR3 length: 11 residues. The V gene lost 5 bases and the J gene lost 7 bases, with 6 bases spanning the gap. CDR3 loop: CASSGPNIQYF. CDR3 bases: TGTGCCAGCAGCGGTCCGAACATTCAGTACTTC. The entire variable domain, with the rest obtained from reference TRBV11-3 and TRBJ2-4, is as follows: EAGVVQSPRYKIIEKKQPVAFWCNPISGHNTLYWYLQNLGQGPELLIRYENEEAVDDSQLPKDRFSAERLKGVDSTLKIQPAELGDSAVYLCASSGPNIQYFGAGTRLSVL.

The chain uses TRBV28 and TRBJ1-2; perhaps TRBD1 as D (6 bases). Trimming removed 8 bases from V and 4 bases from J, with 23 bases in between. The germline CDR1 and CDR2 sequences are MDHEN and SYDVKM. The CDR3 covers 16 residues. The CDR3 protein is CASCLNGGALGYGYTF. The CDR3, as DNA: TGTGCCAGCTGCTTGAACGGGGGGGCGCTGGGCTATGGCTACACCTTC.

The chain joins TRBV6-4 to TRBJ2-1, with 7 bases lining up with TRBD2. This CDR3 has 18 amino acids. Germline CDR1 reads MRHNA; CDR2 reads SNTAGT. V was clipped by 1 base and J by 0 bases; unmatched bases: 9. The CDR3 is CASSDCVGLSGSYNEQFF. Here the CDR3 DNA reads TGTGCCAGCAGTGACTGTGTGGGACTATCCGGCTCCTACAATGAGCAGTTCTTC.

This clone was recorded a few times. CDR3 residues: CASMVPGGDAGANVLTF. The CDR3 DNA reads TGTGCCAGTATGGTCCCCGGTGGGGACGCTGGGGCCAACGTCCTGACTTTC. The chain carries TRBV19 and TRBJ2-6; D possibly uses TRBD1 or TRBD2 (5 bases each). The germline V and J ends were trimmed by 7 bases and 2 bases, with 18 bases remaining between them. CDR1 is LNHDA and CDR2 is SQIVND in the germline V gene (reference sequence). The CDR3 has 17 amino acids.

The gene calls are TRBV28 and TRBJ2-1, with D possibly TRBD1 on 6 matching bases. CDR1 is MDHEN and CDR2 is SYDVKM in the germline V gene. Between the trimmed V and J ends, which lost 2 bases and 10 bases, there was a span of 15 bases. The CDR3 loop spans 14 amino acids. The CDR3, as DNA: TGTGCCAGCAGTTTACCCGGACAGCTGAGCGAGCAGTTCTTC. Encoded protein: CASSLPGQLSEQFF. The complete variable domain, with remaining parts taken from reference TRBV28 and TRBJ2-1, reads DVKVTQSSRYLVKRTGEKVFLECVQDMDHENMFWYRQDPGLGLRLIYFSYDVKMKEKGDIPEGYSVSREKKERFSLILESASTNQTSMYLCASSLPGQLSEQFFGPGTRLTVL.